This TCR beta chain was recovered during a study of OX40 agonist ivuxolimab in advanced cancers. Study in general: Three patients got partial responses; one had hepatocellular carcinoma and two had cutaneous melanoma. General study findings and limits: Low levels of normalized T-cell clonal expansion also appeared in some nonresponders.

Concerning this clone: Its antigen is currently unknown.

V shed 2 bases and J shed 3 bases, with 8 bases lying between them. Germline V gene data show CDR1 as LNHDA and CDR2 as SQIVND (reference sequence). The CDR3 runs 14 residues. The data were produced by immunoSEQ multiplex PCR, yet TCRdb's version contains in-frame clones alone and is incomplete. The sample shows tens of thousands of clones, 70% to 90% of them seen only once. Patients were ineligible given autoimmune disease history or systemic immunosuppression. This sequence joins TRBV19 and TRBJ1-3; no definite D call. The clonotype was recovered from an adult with an advanced solid tumor such as melanoma, head and neck, liver or kidney cancer. The starting material was CD4+ or CD8+ T cells sorted from blood, obtained in a trial of the OX40 agonist ivuxolimab. CDR3 in DNA: TGTGCCAGTAGTATACGGGATGGTGGAAACACCATATATTTT. This sequence encodes CASSIRDGGNTIYF.